This T cell receptor (beta chain) derives from a study of T cell responses to AZD1222 COVID-19 vaccine. For the study at large: Second-dose groups at about 4 or about 12 weeks were pooled.

Broader study findings: It was only after the peak T cell response that any repertoires were sampled. Nearly half of spike-specific TCRs reportedly target unmutated variant regions.

Trimming took 0 bases from V and 10 from J, leaving 12 bases between them. This CDR3 has 13 amino acids. Germline V lookup: CDR1 MNHEY, CDR2 SMNVEV (reference sequence). Concerning this clone: Its cognate antigen is unknown.

Clones were sequenced by immunoSEQ multiplex PCR, and TCRdb holds only the in-frame ones, with some missing. In the table there are about 170,000 clones, roughly 92% of which are singletons. The V gene is TRBV27, the J gene TRBJ1-1; D is unclear. This TCR derives from an adult in good health. Here the sequenced sample was peripheral blood, taken on day 0 of AZD1222 vaccination. CDR3 coding DNA: TGTGCCAGCAGTTTATCACCTGGGTTTGGAGCTTTCTTT. It codes for CASSLSPGFGAFF.